The TCR beta chain under discussion was sequenced for a study of sequential checkpoint blockade in melanoma. Study as a whole: Both treatment sequences were followed by maintenance nivolumab.

Described treatment: randomized to nivolumab then ipilimumab (arm A) or the reverse (arm B). Live CD3+CD8+ CD19− CD56− cells were sorted from PBMCs. The CDR3 covers 14 residues. Trimming removed 8 bases from V and 3 bases from J, with 17 bases in between. CDR1 and CDR2 from the germline V gene are SGHAT and FQNNGV. Profiling relied on immunoSEQ multiplex PCR, and the TCRdb table lists in-frame clones only, not all of them. The sample includes about 15,000 clones, roughly 82% of them seen just once. The chain is built from TRBV11-2 and TRBJ2-7; D may be TRBD1 (5 bases). The sample consisted of CD8+ T cells sorted from blood (inferred from file names), taken from a patient given nivolumab and ipilimumab in sequence. This clonotype originated in a human donor with melanoma. The CDR3 DNA reads TGTGCCAGCTCAACGATGGACACACTCTACGAGCAGTACTTC. This encodes CASSTMDTLYEQYF.